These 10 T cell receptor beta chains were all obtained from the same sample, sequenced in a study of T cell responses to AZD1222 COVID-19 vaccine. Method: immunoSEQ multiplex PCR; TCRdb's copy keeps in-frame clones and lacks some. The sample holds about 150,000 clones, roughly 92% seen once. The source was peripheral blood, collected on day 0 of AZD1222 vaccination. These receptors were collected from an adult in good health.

The CDR3 spells CASSKGRGSYEKLFF. The CDR3 bases are TGTGCCAGCAGCAAAGGGAGAGGTTCCTACGAAAAACTGTTTTTT. The chain recombines TRBV3-1 (or the pseudogene TRBV3-2) with TRBJ1-4; D is undetermined. V shed 5 bases and J shed 8 bases, with 18 bases lying between them. The germline V gene encodes CDR1 LGHDT and CDR2 YNNKEL (reference sequence). This CDR3 region has 15 residues.

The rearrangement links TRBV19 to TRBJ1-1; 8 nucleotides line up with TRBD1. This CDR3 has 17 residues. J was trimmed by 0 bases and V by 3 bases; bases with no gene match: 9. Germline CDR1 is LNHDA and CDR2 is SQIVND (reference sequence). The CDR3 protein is CASSIGTGGYMNTEAFF. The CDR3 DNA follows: TGTGCCAGTAGTATTGGCACAGGGGGGTACATGAACACTGAAGCTTTCTTT.

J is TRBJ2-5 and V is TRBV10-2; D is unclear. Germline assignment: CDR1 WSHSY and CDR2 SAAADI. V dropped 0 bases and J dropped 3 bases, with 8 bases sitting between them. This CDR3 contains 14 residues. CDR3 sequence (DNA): TGCGCCAGCAGTGAGTCAAGGGCCAAAGAGACCCAGTACTTC. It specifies CASSESRAKETQYF.

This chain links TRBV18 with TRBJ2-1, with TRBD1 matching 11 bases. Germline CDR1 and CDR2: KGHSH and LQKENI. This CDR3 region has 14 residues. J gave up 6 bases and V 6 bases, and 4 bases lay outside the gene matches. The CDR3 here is CASSGTGGLNEQFF. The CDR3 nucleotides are TGTGCCAGCTCTGGGACAGGGGGTCTCAATGAGCAGTTCTTC. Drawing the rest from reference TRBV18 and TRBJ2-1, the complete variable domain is NAGVMQNPRHLVRRRGQEARLRCSPMKGHSHVYWYRQLPEEGLKFMVYLQKENIIDESGMPKERFSAEFPKEGPSILRIQQVVRGDSAAYFCASSGTGGLNEQFFGPGTRLTVL.

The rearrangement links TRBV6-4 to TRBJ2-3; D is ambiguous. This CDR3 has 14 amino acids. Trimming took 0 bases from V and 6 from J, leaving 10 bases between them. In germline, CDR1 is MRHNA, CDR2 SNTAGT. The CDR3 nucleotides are TGTGCCAGCAGTGACTCGAGTAGGTGGGATACGCAGTATTTT. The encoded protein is CASSDSSRWDTQYF.

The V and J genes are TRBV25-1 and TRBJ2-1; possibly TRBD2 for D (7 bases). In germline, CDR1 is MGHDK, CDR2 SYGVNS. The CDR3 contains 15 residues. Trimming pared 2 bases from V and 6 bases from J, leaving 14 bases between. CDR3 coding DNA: TGTGCCAGCAGTGAAGATACGGCGGGGGCCAATGAGCAGTTCTTC. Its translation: CASSEDTAGANEQFF.

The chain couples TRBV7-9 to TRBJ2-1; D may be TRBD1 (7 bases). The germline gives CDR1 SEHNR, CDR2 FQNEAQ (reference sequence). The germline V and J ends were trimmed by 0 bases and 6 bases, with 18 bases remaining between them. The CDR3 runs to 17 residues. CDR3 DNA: TGTGCCAGCAGCTTAGCACTTGTTGGCAGGGGGGTCAATGAGCAGTTCTTC. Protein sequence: CASSLALVGRGVNEQFF.

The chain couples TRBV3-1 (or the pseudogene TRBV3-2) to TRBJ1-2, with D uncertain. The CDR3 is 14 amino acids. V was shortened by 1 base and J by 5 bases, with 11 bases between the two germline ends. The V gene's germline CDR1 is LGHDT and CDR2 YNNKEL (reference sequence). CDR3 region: CASSQVRPGYGYTF. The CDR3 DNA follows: TGTGCCAGCAGCCAAGTAAGACCTGGGTATGGCTACACCTTC.

The CDR3 DNA follows: TGTGCCAGCTCACCACCGGGGGGTACCTACAATGAGCAGTTCTTC. This codes for CASSPPGGTYNEQFF. The chain recombines TRBV18 with TRBJ2-1; D perhaps matches TRBD2 (6 bases). Germline CDR1 and CDR2: KGHSH and LQKENI. CDR3 length: 15 amino acids. The V and J ends lost 0 bases and 2 bases respectively, with 8 bases between them. The entire variable domain, with the rest obtained from reference TRBV18 and TRBJ2-1, is as follows: NAGVMQNPRHLVRRRGQEARLRCSPMKGHSHVYWYRQLPEEGLKFMVYLQKENIIDESGMPKERFSAEFPKEGPSILRIQQVVRGDSAAYFCASSPPGGTYNEQFFGPGTRLTVL.

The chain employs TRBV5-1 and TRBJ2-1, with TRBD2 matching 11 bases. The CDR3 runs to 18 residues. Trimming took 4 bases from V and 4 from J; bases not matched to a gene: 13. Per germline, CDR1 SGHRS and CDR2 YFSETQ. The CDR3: CASSPLAGGSSSYNEQFF. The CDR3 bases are TGCGCCAGCAGCCCTTTAGCGGGAGGGTCCAGTAGTTACAATGAGCAGTTCTTC.